The next 6 T cell receptor beta chains were all read from a single sample in a study of PD-1 blockade in mismatch repair-deficient tumors. Their target antigens are unknown. Time point reported: roughly 9-day in vitro stimulation with candidate neoantigen peptide 5. Libraries were prepared by immunoSEQ multiplex PCR; TCRdb keeps only in-frame clonotypes and omits some of them. The table lists about 15,000 clones, about 80% of them singletons. The sequencing here drew on cells cultured in vitro, taken from a patient treated with pembrolizumab. These receptors all come from an adult with mismatch repair-deficient cancer.

The chain combines TRBV20-1 with TRBJ2-7; the D is unclear. This CDR3 spans 10 amino acids. V was clipped by 6 bases and J by 3 bases, with 6 bases between them. Germline CDR1 and CDR2: DFQATT and SNEGSKA (reference sequence). For the CDR3, the DNA is TGCAGTGCCGTTCACTACGAGCAGTACTTC. Amino acids: CSAVHYEQYF.

This clone has a handful of counts. V and J are TRBV25-1 and TRBJ2-3, with D perhaps TRBD1 or TRBD2 (8 bases each). The CDR3 runs to 15 residues. V was trimmed by 7 bases and J by 3 bases, leaving 17 bases between them. In germline, CDR1 is MGHDK, CDR2 SYGVNS. The CDR3 DNA follows: TGTGCCAGCAACAGGGGGGGACTAGAGACAGATACGCAGTATTTT. Its protein is CASNRGGLETDTQYF.

This rearrangement joins TRBV28 to TRBJ2-3, with TRBD1 as a possible D gene (6 bases). The germline V gene has CDR1 MDHEN and CDR2 SYDVKM. V was cut by 3 bases and J by 8 bases, with 12 bases left in between. The CDR3 contains 13 residues. The CDR3 spells CASSLLTGSTQYF. The CDR3 DNA sequence: TGTGCCAGCAGTTTGTTGACAGGCAGTACGCAGTATTTT.

This sequence joins TRBV6-1 and TRBJ1-2; D is perhaps TRBD1 (5 bases). V was shortened by 7 bases and J by 0 bases, with 15 bases between the two germline ends. The CDR3 runs 15 residues. The V gene's germline CDR1 is MNHNS and CDR2 SASEGT. The CDR3 DNA reads TGTGCCAGCAACCCCCCGGGGACCTCTAACTATGGCTACACCTTC. Translated, it gives CASNPPGTSNYGYTF.

The chain combines TRBV7-9 with TRBJ2-5, with 10 bases lining up with TRBD2. Germline V gene data show CDR1 as SEHNR and CDR2 as FQNEAQ (reference sequence). The trim removed 5 bases at V and 5 bases at J, leaving 17 bases unmatched. The CDR3 extends over 18 amino acids. CDR3 loop: CASSPSPSGSGDKETQYF. CDR3 nucleotides: TGTGCCAGCAGCCCTAGCCCTAGCGGGAGTGGGGACAAGGAGACCCAGTACTTC.

The V and J genes are TRBV7-6 and TRBJ2-3; no clear D gene. The V gene lost 0 bases and the J gene lost 0 bases, with 10 bases spanning the gap. Germline CDR1 is SGHVS and CDR2 is FNYEAQ. This CDR3 is built from 16 residues. The CDR3 is CASSLAPVGSTDTQYF. Here the CDR3 DNA reads TGTGCCAGCAGCTTAGCGCCGGTAGGCAGCACAGATACGCAGTATTTT.